These 27 T cell receptor beta chains originate from one sample sequenced in a study of cytomegalovirus exposure and HLA in healthy donors. The PCR was carried out with 60 Vbeta primers and 13 Jbeta primers. Sequencing used immunoSEQ multiplex PCR; TCRdb keeps in-frame clones, though not all of them. The sample includes 50,000 to 80,000 clones. The sequencing sample was made of PBMCs. The receptors come from a woman younger than 30 in good health and CMV-seronegative.

CDR3 residues: CASGRSTGTDTQYF. The CDR3 DNA reads TGTGCCAGTGGGAGGAGCACAGGAACAGATACGCAGTATTTT. The J gene is TRBJ2-3, the V gene TRBV6-6, with a weak D call TRBD2 (6 bases). Trimming took off 9 bases at V and 3 bases at J, with 16 bases between the two ends. CDR1 and CDR2 from the germline V gene are MNHNY and SVGAGI (reference sequence). This CDR3 is built from 14 residues.

This chain uses TRBV19 with TRBJ1-5; D is possibly TRBD1 (5 bases). This CDR3 comprises 14 residues. V was shortened by 5 bases and J by 4 bases, with 12 bases between the two germline ends. The germline CDR1 and CDR2 sequences are LNHDA and SQIVND (reference sequence). The CDR3 loop reads CASSYRGRNQPQHF. The CDR3 DNA follows: TGTGCCAGTAGTTATAGGGGAAGGAATCAGCCCCAGCATTTT.

V gene TRBV29-1 combines with J gene TRBJ1-2, with a tentative D call TRBD1 (5 bases). Germline assignment: CDR1 SQVTM and CDR2 ANQGSEA. The CDR3 totals 16 residues. The germline V and J ends were trimmed by 6 bases and 0 bases, with 20 bases remaining between them. CDR3 bases: TGCAGCGTGATCTCCACTTGGGGCCACGCTAACTATGGCTACACCTTC. It translates to CSVISTWGHANYGYTF.

This chain connects TRBV30 to TRBJ1-1, with D unresolved. V was shortened by 7 bases and J by 0 bases, with 9 bases between the two germline ends. Germline V CDR1 and CDR2: GTSNPN, SVGIG (reference sequence). The CDR3 runs to 12 residues. The CDR3 spells CASGLMNTEAFF. CDR3 DNA: TGTGCCTCTGGTCTAATGAACACTGAAGCTTTCTTT.

The V gene is TRBV5-1, the J gene TRBJ2-1; D possibly corresponds to TRBD2 (7 bases). The V gene lost 4 bases and the J gene lost 5 bases, with 19 bases spanning the gap. Per the germline V gene, CDR1 is SGHRS and CDR2 is YFSETQ. The CDR3 covers 16 residues. The CDR3 bases are TGCGCCAGCAGCCCAAGGACTAGAGGGGGAAACAATGAGCAGTTCTTC. Amino acid sequence: CASSPRTRGGNNEQFF.

CDR3 loop: CASSRQASAYEQYF. CDR3 coding DNA: TGCGCCAGCAGCAGACAGGCCAGCGCCTACGAGCAGTACTTC. The genes are TRBV5-1 and TRBJ2-7, with D possibly TRBD1 on 6 matching bases. Trimming cost V 4 bases and J 2 bases, with 13 bases left between them. Germline assignment: CDR1 SGHRS and CDR2 YFSETQ. CDR3 length: 14 residues.

This chain connects TRBV19 to TRBJ1-2; D gene uncertain. Germline-derived CDR1 and CDR2 are LNHDA and SQIVND (reference sequence). The CDR3 is 14 residues long. V was trimmed by 9 bases and J by 7 bases, leaving 21 bases between them. The CDR3 coding sequence is TGTGCCAGCCTAGGACTGTTTGGTGGAGGTGGCTACACCTTC. This encodes CASLGLFGGGGYTF.

The V and J genes are TRBV4-1 and TRBJ2-1; perhaps TRBD2 as D (7 bases). The CDR3 consists of 16 residues. Germline values: CDR1 MGHRA, CDR2 YSYEKL. Trimming pared 0 bases from V and 8 bases from J, leaving 17 bases between. This chain's CDR3 is CASSQDGGLAVDEQFF. In DNA, the CDR3 is TGCGCCAGCAGCCAAGACGGGGGGCTAGCTGTCGATGAGCAGTTCTTC.

This chain links TRBV28 with TRBJ1-2; unclear D gene. The CDR3 covers 11 residues. In germline, CDR1 is MDHEN, CDR2 SYDVKM. Trimming removed 7 bases from V and 4 bases from J, with 7 bases in between. The CDR3 region has the DNA TGTGCCAGCACCAACGGCTATGGCTACACCTTC. This sequence encodes CASTNGYGYTF.

This rearrangement joins TRBV5-6 to TRBJ1-2; D is perhaps TRBD1 (5 bases). V was cut by 0 bases and J by 3 bases, with 9 bases left in between. Germline loops: CDR1 SGHDT, CDR2 YYEEEE. The CDR3 is 14 residues long. DNA for the CDR3: TGTGCCAGCAGCTTGGCGGGGGAGGACTATGGCTACACCTTC. It specifies CASSLAGEDYGYTF.

V usage is TRBV4-1 and J usage is TRBJ2-7; 13 nucleotides align to TRBD2. CDR1 MGHRA and CDR2 YSYEKL come from the germline V gene. Unmatched junction bases numbered 4, after V lost 5 bases and J lost 6 bases. The CDR3 has 14 amino acids. This CDR3 is CASSWTSGSSEQYF. The CDR3 nucleotides read TGCGCCAGCAGCTGGACTAGCGGGAGCTCCGAGCAGTACTTC.

This sequence joins TRBV5-1 and TRBJ2-7; 13 bases match TRBD2. CDR1 is SGHRS, CDR2 YFSETQ, per germline. J gave up 3 bases and V 0 bases, and 3 bases lay outside the gene matches. The CDR3 runs to 16 residues. DNA for the CDR3: TGCGCCAGCAGCTTGGGGGGGACTAGCGGGAACTACGAGCAGTACTTC. Residues: CASSLGGTSGNYEQYF.

The rearrangement joins TRBV6-4 to TRBJ2-1, with a possible D match to TRBD2 (6 bases). The germline V and J ends were trimmed by 4 bases and 5 bases, with 24 bases remaining between them. Looked up from germline, CDR1 is MRHNA and CDR2 is SNTAGT. The CDR3 runs to 18 residues. Here the CDR3 reads CASSVESFAGMGDNEQFF. The CDR3 DNA sequence: TGTGCCAGCAGTGTGGAGTCTTTCGCGGGAATGGGGGACAATGAGCAGTTCTTC.

The V gene is TRBV13, the J gene TRBJ1-2; 7 nucleotides match TRBD1. Germline V lookup: CDR1 PRHDT, CDR2 FYEKMQ (reference sequence). V dropped 3 bases and J dropped 8; count of bases not matched to a gene: 3. The CDR3 has 12 residues. CDR3 in amino acids: CASSFTGEGYTF. CDR3 nucleotides: TGTGCCAGCAGCTTCACAGGGGAGGGCTACACCTTC.

This chain links TRBV9 with TRBJ2-2; possible D gene TRBD2, 6 bases. Trimming pared 4 bases from V and 0 bases from J, leaving 13 bases between. The length of the CDR3 is 16 residues. Germline loops: CDR1 SGDLS, CDR2 YYNGEE. In DNA, the CDR3 is TGTGCCAGCAGCAGAACCGGGACTCCGAACACCGGGGAGCTGTTTTTT. This encodes CASSRTGTPNTGELFF.

A word on this clone: Additional DNA sequences in this sample encode the identical CDR3. J is TRBJ2-2 and V is TRBV6-5, with no clear D. With 6 bases removed from V and 1 base from J, the gap between germline ends came to 3 bases. Per germline, CDR1 MNHEY and CDR2 SVGAGI. The CDR3 has 12 amino acids. The CDR3 reads CASRQNTGELFF. In DNA form, the CDR3 reads TGTGCCAGCAGACAGAACACCGGGGAGCTGTTTTTT.

The chain couples TRBV28 to TRBJ1-5, with TRBD1 identical over 10 bases. This CDR3 is 19 amino acids long. Germline V gives CDR1 MDHEN, CDR2 SYDVKM. V trimming: 4 bases; J trimming: 0 bases; junction bases outside the gene matches: 12. The CDR3 bases are TGTGCCAGCAGTTCAACCCTCTACCGGGACAGGGGTAGCAATCAGCCCCAGCATTTT. Its protein product is CASSSTLYRDRGSNQPQHF.

This chain uses TRBV29-1 with TRBJ2-1, with D perhaps TRBD2 (7 bases). The V gene's germline CDR1 is SQVTM and CDR2 ANQGSEA. This CDR3 spans 15 amino acids. V was trimmed by 7 bases and J by 8 bases, leaving 24 bases between them. The CDR3 DNA follows: TGCAGCGGGGGGGGGCAACAGTTTATCTTGGATGAGCAGTTCTTC. Its protein is CSGGGQQFILDEQFF.

Points on this clone: Because the CDR3 is missing its conserved closing phenylalanine or tryptophan, this is likely a read error. It is unclear where the CDR3 begins or ends on the DNA, so no DNA is shown, and the CDR3 is as TCRdb lists it. The chain uses TRBV14 and TRBJ2-7; the D segment call TRBD1 is taken from the table without a DNA check. The CDR3 length equals 10 residues, ends included. Germline-derived CDR1 and CDR2 are SGHDN and FVKESK. This CDR3 reads CARKGDRGPL.

The genes are TRBV11-3 and TRBJ2-7; TRBD2 aligns across 11 bases. Losses at the gene ends were 2 bases for V and 3 bases for J; bases not matched to a gene: 3. Germline lookup yields CDR1 SGHNT and CDR2 YENEEA. This CDR3 region has 15 residues. CDR3 loop: CASSLIAGGYYEQYF. CDR3 nucleotide sequence: TGTGCCAGCAGCTTAATAGCGGGAGGGTACTACGAGCAGTACTTC.

The rearrangement uses TRBV5-1 and TRBJ2-7; weak D call: TRBD2 (5 bases). Germline CDR1 SGHRS, CDR2 YFSETQ. The CDR3 is 14 residues long. Trimming removed 2 bases from V and 2 bases from J, with 11 bases in between. The CDR3 protein is CASSLTGVTYEQYF. The CDR3 DNA sequence: TGCGCCAGCAGCTTAACCGGGGTCACCTACGAGCAGTACTTC.

The chain uses TRBV5-1 and TRBJ2-3, with no clear D. The CDR3 is made up of 14 amino acids. CDR1 is SGHRS and CDR2 is YFSETQ in the germline V gene. With 0 bases removed from V and 1 base from J, the gap between germline ends came to 6 bases. The CDR3 reads CASSLGSGTDTQYF. CDR3 nucleotides: TGCGCCAGCAGCTTGGGAAGCGGCACAGATACGCAGTATTTT.

The V gene is TRBV18, the J gene TRBJ2-5; a weak D match, TRBD2 (5 bases). V gave up 0 bases and J gave up 1 base, with 9 bases separating them. Germline CDR1 and CDR2: KGHSH and LQKENI. The CDR3 spans 15 residues. The CDR3 is CASSPPGVPQETQYF. The CDR3 coding sequence is TGTGCCAGCTCACCACCCGGGGTCCCCCAAGAGACCCAGTACTTC.

The chain employs TRBV27 and TRBJ2-7; 9 positions match TRBD1. This CDR3 has 17 amino acids. V shed 8 bases and J 2 bases; nucleotides not matched to a gene: 16. The germline CDR1 and CDR2 sequences are MNHEY and SMNVEV (reference sequence). This CDR3 is CASRPGTGLLPAYEQYF. Here the CDR3 DNA reads TGTGCCAGCCGCCCCGGGACAGGGTTACTCCCTGCCTACGAGCAGTACTTC.

V gene TRBV2 combines with J gene TRBJ1-2; TRBD1 might be the D (6 bases). Germline loops: CDR1 SNHLY, CDR2 FYNNEI. Trimming shortened V by 0 bases and J by 6 bases, and 11 bases separated the two germline ends. The CDR3 runs to 14 residues. CDR3 in amino acids: CASSEAAGEHGYTF. In DNA form, the CDR3 reads TGTGCCAGCAGTGAAGCGGCAGGGGAACATGGCTACACCTTC.

For this clone: The sample has other DNA sequences that encode this CDR3 too. The V call is TRBV5-4, the J call TRBJ1-2; D uncertain. V gave up 0 bases and J gave up 2 bases, with 5 bases separating them. Germline V gene data show CDR1 as SGHNT and CDR2 as YYREEE (reference sequence). The CDR3 extends over 13 amino acids. CDR3 nucleotide sequence: TGTGCCAGCAGCTTGGCCGGGAACTATGGCTACACCTTC. This codes for CASSLAGNYGYTF.

The chain has TRBV18 and TRBJ1-1; TRBD1 agrees at 7 bases. Trimming cost V 0 bases and J 1 base; bases outside gene matches: 11. In germline, CDR1 is KGHSH, CDR2 LQKENI. This CDR3 contains 18 residues. CDR3 bases: TGTGCCAGCTCACCACCGAACTCGGCAGGGGGGCCGAACACTGAAGCTTTCTTT. Translated: CASSPPNSAGGPNTEAFF.